Described below is a single T cell receptor beta chain sequence and its context. Through a sample-barcoded 5' primer and a J-beta primer mix, a second PCR was run for roughly 7 to 12 cycles. MiXCR, run by TCRdb on the 5' RACE reads, gives a single entry per CDR3 protein. The top ten hold 7% to 9% of the sample, which has around 1,500,000 distinct CDR3 sequences, 35% to 45% seen once. CDR3 length: 16 amino acids. Germline V gene lookup returns CDR1 SGHNT and CDR2 YYREEE (reference sequence). The V end lost 2 bases, the J end lost 2 bases, and 15 bases lay between the germline ends. This sample was taken from a study of blood T cells in healthy people across ages.

J is TRBJ2-3 and V is TRBV5-4; tentative D call: TRBD2 (5 bases). Sequencing was carried out using blood. The TCR originated in a woman aged 18-29 years in good health. CDR3 nucleotide sequence: TGTGCCAGCAGCTTAAGGGAAGAGGGTGCCACAGATACGCAGTATTTT. Its protein is CASSLREEGATDTQYF.